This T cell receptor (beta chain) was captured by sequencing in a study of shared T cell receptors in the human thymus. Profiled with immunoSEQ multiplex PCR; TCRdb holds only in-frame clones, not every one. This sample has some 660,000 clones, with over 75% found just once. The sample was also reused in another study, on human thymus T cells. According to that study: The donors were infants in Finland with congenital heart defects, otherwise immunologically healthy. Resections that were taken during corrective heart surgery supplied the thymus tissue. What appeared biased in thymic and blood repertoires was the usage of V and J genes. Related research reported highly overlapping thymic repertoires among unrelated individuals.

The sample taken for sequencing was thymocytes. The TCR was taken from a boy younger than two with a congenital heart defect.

CDR3 coding DNA: TGTGCCAGCAGCTTAGCAAGGCAGGGAGGATCCAAAAACATTCAGTACTTC. Protein: CASSLARQGGSKNIQYF. J is TRBJ2-4 and V is TRBV7-8, with a tentative D call TRBD2 (6 bases). There are 17 residues in the CDR3. Trimming took off 0 bases at V and 2 bases at J, with 14 bases between the two ends. Germline V gene lookup returns CDR1 SGHVS and CDR2 FQNEAQ.